The text below deals with one T cell receptor beta chain. The data originate from a study of blood T cell repertoires in COVID-19. About the research overall: Samples taken during acute and convalescent COVID-19 were collected in the United States, Italy and Spain. Sample material is recorded as cDNA or gDNA derived from T cells, B-cell-depleted T cells, or PBMCs.

Study processing details: Cell counts per sample came from amplifying reference gene primers. The repertoire was sequenced with immunoSEQ multiplex PCR; TCRdb's copy has only in-frame clones and lacks some. V and J calls and clone size are those listed in that table; D and trimming were worked out from the DNA. The sample lists approximately 150,000 clones, about four fifths occurring once. The germline V gene encodes CDR1 SGDLS and CDR2 YYNGEE. V lost 4 bases, J lost 5 bases, and 9 bases stayed unmatched. The CDR3 extends over 15 amino acids. What was sequenced was peripheral blood. This TCR was sampled from a man between 65 and 85 years old who had recovered from COVID-19. The chain employs TRBV9 and TRBJ2-5; the match to TRBD2 covers 9 bases. The CDR3 here is CASSHLSGRGETQYF. In DNA, the CDR3 is TGTGCCAGCAGCCACCTTAGCGGGAGAGGTGAGACCCAGTACTTC. Drawing the rest from reference TRBV9 and TRBJ2-5, the complete variable domain is DSGVTQTPKHLITATGQRVTLRCSPRSGDLSVYWYQQSLDQGLQFLIQYYNGEERAKGNILERFSAQQFPDLHSELNLSSLELGDSALYFCASSHLSGRGETQYFGPGTRLLVL.